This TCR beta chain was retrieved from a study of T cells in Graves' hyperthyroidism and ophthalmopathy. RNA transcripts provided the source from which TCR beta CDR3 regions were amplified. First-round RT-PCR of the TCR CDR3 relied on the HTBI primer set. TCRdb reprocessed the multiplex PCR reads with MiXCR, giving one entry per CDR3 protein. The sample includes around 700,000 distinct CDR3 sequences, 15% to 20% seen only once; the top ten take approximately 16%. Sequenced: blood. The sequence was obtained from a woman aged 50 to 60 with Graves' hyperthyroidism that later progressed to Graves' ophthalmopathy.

Here the CDR3 reads CASSPGTGTTYNEQFF. For the CDR3, the DNA is TGCGCCAGCAGCCCCGGGACAGGGACCACCTACAATGAGCAGTTCTTC. The V gene is TRBV5-1, the J gene TRBJ2-1; 9 bases are a match to TRBD1. This CDR3 is 16 amino acids long. The V segment lost 4 bases and the J segment 2 bases; nucleotides outside the gene matches: 7. From germline, CDR1 is SGHRS and CDR2 YFSETQ.